Listed here are 17 T cell receptor beta chains from one sample, sequenced in a study of PD-L1 blockade in urothelial cancer. Some clones are missing from TCRdb's copy, which holds only in-frame ones; the method was immunoSEQ multiplex PCR. This table has around 70,000 clones, roughly 89% appearing once. This sample's time point: pretreatment peripheral blood. Sample: PBMCs, taken around atezolizumab (anti-PD-L1) treatment. The receptor source for this set is a woman aged 70-85 years with urothelial cancer.

V gene TRBV28 combines with J gene TRBJ1-5, with 8 positions matching TRBD1. The CDR3 consists of 18 residues. V shed 6 bases, J shed 7 bases, and the junction held 20 bases outside the gene matches. Per germline, CDR1 MDHEN and CDR2 SYDVKM. CDR3: CASRLPQGAWGKDQPQHF. CDR3 sequence (DNA): TGTGCCAGCAGACTGCCCCAGGGGGCGTGGGGCAAGGACCAGCCCCAGCATTTT.

V gene TRBV5-6 combines with J gene TRBJ2-3; TRBD2 aligns across 7 bases. The germline V gene has CDR1 SGHDT and CDR2 YYEEEE. J gave up 5 bases and V 4 bases, and 7 bases lay outside the gene matches. The CDR3 runs 14 residues. The CDR3 DNA is TGTGCCAGCAGCCTGGGGGGGACTGGAGATACGCAGTATTTT. This sequence encodes CASSLGGTGDTQYF.

The chain combines TRBV5-1 with TRBJ2-1, with 13 bases fitting TRBD2. Trimming at V came to 4 bases and at J to 4 bases, leaving 5 bases not matched to a gene. The CDR3 sequence is 16 residues long. Per the germline V gene, CDR1 is SGHRS and CDR2 is YFSETQ. CDR3 loop: CASSETGLAGYNEQFF. CDR3 in DNA: TGCGCCAGCAGCGAGACGGGACTAGCGGGGTACAATGAGCAGTTCTTC.

This chain joins TRBV2 and TRBJ2-5; maybe TRBD2 (5 bases). The V end was cut by 7 bases, the J end by 4 bases, with 13 bases between. The CDR3 covers 13 residues. CDR1 and CDR2 from the germline V gene are SNHLY and FYNNEI. The CDR3 bases are TGTGCCAGCAACGGGGTAGGAATAGAGACCCAGTACTTC. It encodes CASNGVGIETQYF.

This rearrangement joins TRBV5-1 to TRBJ2-1; 10 bases are a match to TRBD2. The CDR3 is 14 residues long. J lost 4 bases, V lost 3 bases, and 1 base had no gene match. The germline V gene encodes CDR1 SGHRS and CDR2 YFSETQ. CDR3 sequence reads: CASSWTSGYNEQFF. Written as DNA, the CDR3 is TGCGCCAGCAGCTGGACTAGCGGTTACAATGAGCAGTTCTTC.

This chain uses TRBV18 with TRBJ2-6; D possibly corresponds to TRBD2 (5 bases). Germline V gives CDR1 KGHSH, CDR2 LQKENI. The CDR3 consists of 15 residues. Trimming stripped 3 bases from V and 2 bases from J, with 8 bases between. For the CDR3, the DNA is TGTGCCAGCTCACCCTCCGGGGCTGGGGCCAACGTCCTGACTTTC. This translates into CASSPSGAGANVLTF.

This chain joins TRBV7-9 and TRBJ2-1, with D possibly being TRBD2 (6 bases). CDR1 and CDR2 (germline): SEHNR, FQNEAQ (reference sequence). Trimming left V 4 bases short and J 0 bases short, with 13 bases between. CDR3 length: 16 residues. The CDR3 DNA reads TGTGCCAGCAGCTCGAGACTAGGAAGCTCCTACAATGAGCAGTTCTTC. This translates into CASSSRLGSSYNEQFF.

This rearrangement joins TRBV10-3 to TRBJ2-2, with D unresolved. V was shortened by 0 bases and J by 7 bases, with 6 bases between the two germline ends. Germline assignment: CDR1 ENHRY and CDR2 SYGVKD. The CDR3 runs 13 residues. CDR3 sequence: CAISESASGELFF. The CDR3, as DNA: TGTGCCATCAGTGAGTCCGCGAGCGGGGAGCTGTTTTTT.

J is TRBJ2-7 and V is TRBV28, with D possibly being TRBD1 (5 bases). Germline CDR1 is MDHEN and CDR2 is SYDVKM. Trimming cost V 3 bases and J 2 bases, with 14 bases left between them. CDR3 length: 15 residues. DNA of the CDR3: TGTGCCAGCAGTTTGGCAGGGATCCTCCCCTACGAGCAGTACTTC. Translated: CASSLAGILPYEQYF.

The chain employs TRBV5-5 and TRBJ1-1; D is unclear. Germline-derived CDR1 and CDR2 are SGHKS and YYEKEE (reference sequence). Between the trimmed V and J ends, which lost 2 bases and 4 bases, there was a span of 12 bases. The CDR3 extends over 14 amino acids. CDR3 amino acids: CASSLQQLSTEAFF. The CDR3, as DNA: TGTGCCAGCAGCTTACAACAGTTGAGCACTGAAGCTTTCTTT.

The chain combines TRBV27 with TRBJ2-2, with D possibly TRBD2 on 5 matching bases. Germline-derived CDR1 and CDR2 are MNHEY and SMNVEV (reference sequence). Trimming left V 5 bases short and J 3 bases short, with 7 bases between. The CDR3 runs 13 residues. The CDR3 here is CASSAGHTGELFF. CDR3 nucleotides: TGTGCCAGCAGTGCGGGCCACACCGGGGAGCTGTTTTTT.

This sequence joins TRBV5-1 and TRBJ2-3; 14 bases agree with TRBD2. The CDR3 totals 17 residues. Germline lookup yields CDR1 SGHRS and CDR2 YFSETQ. The V gene end was trimmed by 4 bases and the J gene end by 5 bases; junction bases not matched to a gene: 9. The CDR3 spells CASSLGLAGEYQDTQYF. The CDR3 region has the DNA TGCGCCAGCAGCCTGGGACTAGCGGGAGAATATCAAGATACGCAGTATTTT.

V gene TRBV7-2 combines with J gene TRBJ2-3, with 7 bases aligning to TRBD1. This CDR3 has 15 residues. V lost 7 bases, J lost 2 bases, and 9 bases stayed unmatched. The germline CDR1 and CDR2 sequences are SGHTA and FQGNSA. The CDR3, as DNA: TGTGCCAGCACCCAAGGGACAGAGATCACAGATACGCAGTATTTT. Translated: CASTQGTEITDTQYF.

V and J are TRBV5-4 and TRBJ2-1, with D maybe TRBD1 (7 bases). Germline CDR1 is SGHNT and CDR2 is YYREEE (reference sequence). The CDR3 runs to 15 residues. Trimming stripped 7 bases from V and 7 bases from J, with 21 bases between. CDR3 sequence (DNA): TGTGCCAGCGCCCGTGGGCTAGCAGGGGGGAATGAGCAGTTCTTC. Translation gives CASARGLAGGNEQFF.

The V call is TRBV21-1, the J call TRBJ1-1; the table calls TRBD1, which could not be checked here. TRBV21-1 is marked as a pseudogene. The CDR3 is 15 amino acids. The CDR3 sequence: CASNMGQTPNTEAFF. The DNA for the CDR3 is TGTGCCAGCAACATGGGACAGACCCCGAACACTGAAGCTTTCTTT.

The chain combines TRBV6-5 with TRBJ2-7; TRBD2 matches at 7 bases. In germline, CDR1 is MNHEY, CDR2 SVGAGI. The CDR3 covers 14 residues. The ends lost 0 bases at V and 1 base at J; junction bases unmatched: 0. The CDR3 is CASSYSAGSYEQYF. In DNA form, the CDR3 reads TGTGCCAGCAGTTACTCAGCGGGGTCCTACGAGCAGTACTTC.

The chain joins TRBV30 to TRBJ2-4; 7 bases align to TRBD1. V gave up 5 bases and J gave up 6 bases; unmatched junction bases: 4. The CDR3 covers 12 residues. Germline V gene lookup returns CDR1 GTSNPN and CDR2 SVGIG (reference sequence). This CDR3 reads CAWGDSGNIQYF. As DNA, the CDR3 is TGTGCCTGGGGGGACAGCGGAAACATTCAGTACTTC. The full variable domain, its missing parts supplied by reference TRBV30 and TRBJ2-4, is SQTIHQWPATLVQPVGSPLSLECTVEGTSNPNLYWYRQAAGRGLQLLFYSVGIGQISSEVPQNLSASRPQDRQFILSSKKLLLSDSGFYLCAWGDSGNIQYFGAGTRLSVL.